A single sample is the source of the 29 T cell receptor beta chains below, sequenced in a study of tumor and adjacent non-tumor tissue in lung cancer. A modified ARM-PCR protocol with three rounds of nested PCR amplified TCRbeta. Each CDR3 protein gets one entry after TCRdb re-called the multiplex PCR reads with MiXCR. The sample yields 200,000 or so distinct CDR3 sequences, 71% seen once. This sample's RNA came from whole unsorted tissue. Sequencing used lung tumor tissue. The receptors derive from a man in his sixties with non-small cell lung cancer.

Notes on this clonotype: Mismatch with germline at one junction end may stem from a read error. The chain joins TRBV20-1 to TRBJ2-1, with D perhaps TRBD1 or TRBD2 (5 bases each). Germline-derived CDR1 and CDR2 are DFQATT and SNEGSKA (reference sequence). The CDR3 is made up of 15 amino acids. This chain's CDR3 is CSAKLSSRAYYEQFF. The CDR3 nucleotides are TGCAGTGCTAAGTTGTCTAGCAGGGCCTACTATGAGCAGTTCTTC.

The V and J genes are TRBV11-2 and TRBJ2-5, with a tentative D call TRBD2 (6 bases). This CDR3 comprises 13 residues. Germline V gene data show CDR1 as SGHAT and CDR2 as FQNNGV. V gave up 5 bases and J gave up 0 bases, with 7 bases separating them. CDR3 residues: CASSGGYQETQYF. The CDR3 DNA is TGTGCCAGCAGCGGGGGGTACCAAGAGACCCAGTACTTC.

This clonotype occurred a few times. CDR3 sequence: CAWALDRQNEKLFF. In DNA form, the CDR3 reads TGTGCCTGGGCACTGGACAGGCAAAATGAAAAACTGTTTTTT. The rearrangement uses TRBV30 and TRBJ1-4; 7 bases agree with TRBD1. J lost 5 bases, V lost 5 bases, and 8 bases had no gene match. The length of the CDR3 is 14 residues. The germline V gene has CDR1 GTSNPN and CDR2 SVGIG (reference sequence).

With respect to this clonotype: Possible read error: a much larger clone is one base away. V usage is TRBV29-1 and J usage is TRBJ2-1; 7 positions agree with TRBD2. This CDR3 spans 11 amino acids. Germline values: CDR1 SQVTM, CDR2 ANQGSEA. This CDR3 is CRGGDWNEQFF. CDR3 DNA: TGCAGGGGGGGGGACTGGAATGAGCAGTTCTTC.

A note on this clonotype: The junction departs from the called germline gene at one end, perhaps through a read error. CDR3 sequence reads: CASNLEWATETFF. CDR3 DNA sequence: TGTGCCAGCAACTTAGAATGGGCCACTGAAACTTTCTTT. The chain links TRBV11-1 to TRBJ1-1, with unresolved D. The CDR3 totals 13 residues. The germline V gene encodes CDR1 SGHAT and CDR2 FQDESV (reference sequence).

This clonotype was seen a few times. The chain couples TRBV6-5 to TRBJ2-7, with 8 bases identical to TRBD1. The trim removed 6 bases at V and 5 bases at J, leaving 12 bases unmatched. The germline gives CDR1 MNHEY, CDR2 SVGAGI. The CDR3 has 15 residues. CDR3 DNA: TGTGCCAGCAGACAAACAGGGGGAGGTGGCCACGAGCAGTACTTC. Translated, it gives CASRQTGGGGHEQYF.

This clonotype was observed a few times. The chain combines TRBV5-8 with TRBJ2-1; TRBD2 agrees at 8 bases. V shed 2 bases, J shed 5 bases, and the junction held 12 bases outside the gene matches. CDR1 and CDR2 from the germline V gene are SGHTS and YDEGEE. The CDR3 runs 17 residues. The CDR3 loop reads CASSFSGTSGIHNEQFF. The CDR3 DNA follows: TGTGCCAGCAGCTTCAGCGGGACTAGTGGGATACACAATGAGCAGTTCTTC. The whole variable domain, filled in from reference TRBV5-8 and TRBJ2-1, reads EAGVTQSPTHLIKTRGQQATLRCSPISGHTSVYWYQQALGLGLQFLLWYDEGEERNRGNFPPRFSGRQFPNYSSELNVNALELEDSALYLCASSFSGTSGIHNEQFFGPGTRLTVL.

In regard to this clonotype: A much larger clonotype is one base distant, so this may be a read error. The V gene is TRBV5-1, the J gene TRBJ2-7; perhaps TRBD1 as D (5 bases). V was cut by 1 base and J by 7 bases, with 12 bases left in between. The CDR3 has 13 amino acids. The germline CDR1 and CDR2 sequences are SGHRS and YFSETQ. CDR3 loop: CASSLIVGAEQYF. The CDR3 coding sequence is TGCGCCAGCAGCTTGATCGTTGGGGCAGAGCAGTACTTC.

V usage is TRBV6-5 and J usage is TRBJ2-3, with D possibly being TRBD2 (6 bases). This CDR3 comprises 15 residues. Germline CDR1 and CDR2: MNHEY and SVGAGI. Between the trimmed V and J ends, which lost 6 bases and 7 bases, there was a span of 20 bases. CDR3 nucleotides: TGTGCCAGCAGCGGAACCGGGACTGGTGGAAATACGCAGTATTTT. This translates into CASSGTGTGGNTQYF.

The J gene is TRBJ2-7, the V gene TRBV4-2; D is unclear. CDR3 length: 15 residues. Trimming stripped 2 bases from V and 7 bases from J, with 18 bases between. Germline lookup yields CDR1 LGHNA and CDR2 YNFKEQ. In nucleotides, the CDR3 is TGTGCCAGCAGCCAAAGTAGGCAGACAACGAGGGAGCAGTACTTC. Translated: CASSQSRQTTREQYF.

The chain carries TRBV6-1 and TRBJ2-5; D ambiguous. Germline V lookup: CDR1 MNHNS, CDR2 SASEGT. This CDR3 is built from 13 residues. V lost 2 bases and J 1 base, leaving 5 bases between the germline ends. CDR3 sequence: CASSENSQETQYF. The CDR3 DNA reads TGTGCCAGCAGTGAAAACAGCCAAGAGACCCAGTACTTC.

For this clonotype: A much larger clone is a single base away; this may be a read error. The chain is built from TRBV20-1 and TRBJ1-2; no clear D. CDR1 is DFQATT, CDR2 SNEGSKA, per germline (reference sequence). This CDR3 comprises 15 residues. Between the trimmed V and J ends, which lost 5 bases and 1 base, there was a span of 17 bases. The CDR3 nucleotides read TGCAGTGCTGAGATAGGGTTTCCCCTTAACTATGGCTACACCTTC. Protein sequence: CSAEIGFPLNYGYTF.

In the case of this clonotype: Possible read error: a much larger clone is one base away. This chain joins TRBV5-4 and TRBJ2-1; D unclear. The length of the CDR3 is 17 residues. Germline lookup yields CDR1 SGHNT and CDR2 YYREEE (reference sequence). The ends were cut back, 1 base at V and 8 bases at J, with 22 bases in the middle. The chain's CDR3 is CASSLRIADSTSYEQFF. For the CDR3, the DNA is TGTGCCAGCAGCTTGAGGATTGCCGACTCCACAAGCTATGAGCAGTTCTTC.

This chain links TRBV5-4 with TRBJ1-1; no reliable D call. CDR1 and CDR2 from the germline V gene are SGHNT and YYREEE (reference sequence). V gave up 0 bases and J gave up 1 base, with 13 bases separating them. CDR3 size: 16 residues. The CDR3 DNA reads TGTGCCAGCAGCTTGGCCCTGGGCAATCCGAACACTGAAGCTTTCTTT. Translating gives CASSLALGNPNTEAFF.

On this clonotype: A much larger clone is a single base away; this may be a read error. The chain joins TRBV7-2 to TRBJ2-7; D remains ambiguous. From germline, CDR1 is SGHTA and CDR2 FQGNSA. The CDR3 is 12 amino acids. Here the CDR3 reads CARSLRIAEQYF. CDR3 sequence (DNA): TGTGCCAGAAGCTTAAGGATCGCCGAGCAGTACTTC.

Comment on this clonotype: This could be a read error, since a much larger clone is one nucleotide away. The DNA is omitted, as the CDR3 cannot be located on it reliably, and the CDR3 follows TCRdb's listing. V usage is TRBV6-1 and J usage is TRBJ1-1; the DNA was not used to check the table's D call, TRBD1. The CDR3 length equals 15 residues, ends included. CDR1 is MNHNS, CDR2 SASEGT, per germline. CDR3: CASSVGEGAGTEAYF.

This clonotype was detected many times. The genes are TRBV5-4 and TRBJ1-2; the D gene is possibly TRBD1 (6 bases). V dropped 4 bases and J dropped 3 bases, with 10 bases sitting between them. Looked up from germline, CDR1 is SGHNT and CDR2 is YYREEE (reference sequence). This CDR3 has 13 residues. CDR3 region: CASSRTDDYGYTF. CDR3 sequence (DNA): TGTGCCAGCAGCCGGACAGACGACTATGGCTACACCTTC.

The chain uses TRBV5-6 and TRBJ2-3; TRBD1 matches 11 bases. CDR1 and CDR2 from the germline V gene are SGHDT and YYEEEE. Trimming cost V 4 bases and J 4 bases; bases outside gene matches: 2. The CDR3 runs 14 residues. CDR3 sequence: CASSGTGGADTQYF. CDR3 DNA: TGTGCCAGCAGCGGGACAGGGGGGGCAGATACGCAGTATTTT.

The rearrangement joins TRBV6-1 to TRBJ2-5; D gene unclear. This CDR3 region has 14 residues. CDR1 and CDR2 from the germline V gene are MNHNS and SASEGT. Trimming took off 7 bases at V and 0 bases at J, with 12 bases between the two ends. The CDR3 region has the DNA TGTGCCAGCACAGGCAGTTGGTACCAAGAGACCCAGTACTTC. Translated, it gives CASTGSWYQETQYF.

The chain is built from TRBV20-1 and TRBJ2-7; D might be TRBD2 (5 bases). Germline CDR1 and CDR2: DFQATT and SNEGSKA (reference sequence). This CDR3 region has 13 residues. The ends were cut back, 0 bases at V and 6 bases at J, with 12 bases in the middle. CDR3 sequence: CSARDVTILEQYF. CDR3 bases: TGCAGTGCTAGAGATGTGACTATCCTCGAGCAGTACTTC.

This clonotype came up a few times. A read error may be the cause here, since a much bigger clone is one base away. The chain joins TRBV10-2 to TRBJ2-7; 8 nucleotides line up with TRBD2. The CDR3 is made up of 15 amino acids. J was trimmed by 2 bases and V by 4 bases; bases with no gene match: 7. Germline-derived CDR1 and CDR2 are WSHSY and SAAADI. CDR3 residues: CASSGISGITYEQYF. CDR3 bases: TGCGCCAGCAGTGGGATTAGCGGGATTACCTACGAGCAGTACTTC.

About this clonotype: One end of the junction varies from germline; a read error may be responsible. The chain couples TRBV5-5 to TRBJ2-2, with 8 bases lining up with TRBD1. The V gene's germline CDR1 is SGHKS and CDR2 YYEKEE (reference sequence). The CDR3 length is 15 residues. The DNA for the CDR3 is TGTGCCAGCACCTTGCAGGGGGCGCGCACCGGGGAACTGTTTTTT. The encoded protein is CASTLQGARTGELFF.

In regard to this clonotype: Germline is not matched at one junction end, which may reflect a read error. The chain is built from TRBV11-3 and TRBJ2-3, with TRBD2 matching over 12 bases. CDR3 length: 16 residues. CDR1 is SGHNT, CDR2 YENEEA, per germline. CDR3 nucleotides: TGTGCCAGCAGTTTCCGACTAGCGGGAGTCACAGATATGCAGTACTTT. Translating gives CASSFRLAGVTDMQYF.

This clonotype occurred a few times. The CDR3, as DNA: TGCGCCAGCAGAACTGGGATGAACACTGAAGCTTTCTTT. Translated, it gives CASRTGMNTEAFF. This rearrangement joins TRBV5-1 to TRBJ1-1; D gene unclear. CDR3 size: 13 residues. Germline CDR1 is SGHRS and CDR2 is YFSETQ. V was trimmed by 5 bases and J by 0 bases, leaving 8 bases between them.

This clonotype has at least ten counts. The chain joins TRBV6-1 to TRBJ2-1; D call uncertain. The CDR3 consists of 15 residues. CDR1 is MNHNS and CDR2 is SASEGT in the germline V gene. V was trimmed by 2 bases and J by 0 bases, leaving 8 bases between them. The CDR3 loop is CASSEYLSSYNEQFF. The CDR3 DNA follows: TGTGCCAGCAGTGAATATTTGAGCTCCTACAATGAGCAGTTCTTC.

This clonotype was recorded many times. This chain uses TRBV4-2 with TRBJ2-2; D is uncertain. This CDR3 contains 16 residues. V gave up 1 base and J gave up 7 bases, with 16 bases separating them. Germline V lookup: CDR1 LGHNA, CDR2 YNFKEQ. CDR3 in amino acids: CASSQAMIGAFGELFF. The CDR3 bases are TGTGCCAGCAGCCAAGCGATGATTGGTGCTTTCGGGGAGCTGTTTTTT.

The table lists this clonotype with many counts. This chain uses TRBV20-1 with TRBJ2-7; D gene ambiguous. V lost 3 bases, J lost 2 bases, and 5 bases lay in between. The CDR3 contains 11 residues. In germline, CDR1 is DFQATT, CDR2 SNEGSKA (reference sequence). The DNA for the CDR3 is TGCAGTGCTAGCATACCCTACGAGCAGTACTTC. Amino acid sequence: CSASIPYEQYF.

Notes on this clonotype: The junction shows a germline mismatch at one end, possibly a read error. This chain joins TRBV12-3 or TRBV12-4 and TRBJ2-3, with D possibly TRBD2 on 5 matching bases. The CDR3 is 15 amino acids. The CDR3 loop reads CASSLGEGWTDTQYF. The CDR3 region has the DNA TGCGCCAGCAGCCTTGGAGAGGGTTGGACAGATACGCAGTATTTT.

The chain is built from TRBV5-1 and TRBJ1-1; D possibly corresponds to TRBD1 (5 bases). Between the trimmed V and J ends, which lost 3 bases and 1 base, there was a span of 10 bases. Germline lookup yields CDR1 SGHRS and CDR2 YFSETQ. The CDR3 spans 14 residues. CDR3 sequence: CASSSQAQNTEAFF. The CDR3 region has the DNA TGCGCCAGCAGCTCACAGGCTCAGAACACTGAAGCTTTCTTT.